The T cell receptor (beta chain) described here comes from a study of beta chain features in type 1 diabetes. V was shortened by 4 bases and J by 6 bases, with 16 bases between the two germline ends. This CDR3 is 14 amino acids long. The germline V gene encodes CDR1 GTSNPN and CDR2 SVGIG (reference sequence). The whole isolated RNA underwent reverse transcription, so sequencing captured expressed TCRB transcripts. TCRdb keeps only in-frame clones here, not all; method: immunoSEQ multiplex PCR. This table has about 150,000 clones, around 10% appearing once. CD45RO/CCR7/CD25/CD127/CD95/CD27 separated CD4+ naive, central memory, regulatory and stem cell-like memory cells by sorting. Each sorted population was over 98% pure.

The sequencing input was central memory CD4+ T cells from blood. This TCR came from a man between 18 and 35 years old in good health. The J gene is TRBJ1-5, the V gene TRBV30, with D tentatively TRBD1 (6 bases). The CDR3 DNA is TGTGCCTGGAATCGGGGGGCGATCAGTCAGCCCCAGCATTTT. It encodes CAWNRGAISQPQHF. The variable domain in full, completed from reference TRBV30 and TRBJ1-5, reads SQTIHQWPATLVQPVGSPLSLECTVEGTSNPNLYWYRQAAGRGLQLLFYSVGIGQISSEVPQNLSASRPQDRQFILSSKKLLLSDSGFYLCAWNRGAISQPQHFGDGTRLSIL.